This T cell receptor (beta chain) was captured by sequencing in a study of blood T cells in healthy people across ages. The study's findings and limits: The study lacked donor CMV status, which possibly confounded expanded clonotype changes. Diversity was higher, and naive CD4+ cells more numerous, in long-lived donors than in aged donors.

Together with a sample-barcoded 5' primer, a J-beta primer mix was included in a second PCR lasting about 6 to 12 cycles. MiXCR, run by TCRdb on the 5' RACE reads, gives a single entry per CDR3 protein. The profile shows about 800,000 distinct CDR3 sequences, roughly 25% of them singletons. This clonotype was seen a few times. Its antigen remains unknown. The CDR3 sequence is 12 residues long. Per germline, CDR1 MGHDK and CDR2 SYGVNS. Trimming cost V 3 bases and J 4 bases, with 7 bases left between them. These data also formed part of another study, on T cells of mothers and their children. That paper adds: Related mother-child pairs shared marginally more repertoire than unrelated pairs, though not significantly.

The chain uses TRBV25-1 and TRBJ2-7, with D perhaps matching TRBD2 (6 bases). Sequenced input: blood. This receptor was taken from a boy younger than 18 in good health. The CDR3 DNA is TGTGCCAGCAGTGACGGGGGATACGAGCAGTACTTC. This encodes CASSDGGYEQYF.